The text below deals with one T cell receptor beta chain. The data were obtained in a study of blood T cell repertoires in COVID-19. Study information: Acute-phase and convalescent COVID-19 samples originated in the United States, Italy and Spain. From T cells, B-cell-depleted T cells, or PBMCs came the material, which was cDNA or gDNA.

The V and J ends lost 3 bases and 7 bases, in that order; junction bases with no gene match: 15. From germline, CDR1 is LGHNA and CDR2 YNFKEQ. The CDR3 runs 19 residues. Original data processing: For nucleated cells, counts were estimated from reference gene primer amplification. The protocol was immunoSEQ multiplex PCR, while the TCRdb copy is restricted to in-frame clones and leaves out a portion. That table supplies the V and J calls and clone size; D and trimming were determined from the DNA. The table has around 120,000 clones, roughly 80% seen once; the top ten hold approximately 1.8%. V and J are TRBV4-2 and TRBJ2-5, with 15 bases identical to TRBD2. The sequencing sample was made of peripheral blood. This TCR came from a man between 65 and 85 years old with acute or convalescent COVID-19. CDR3 region: CASSQDGTSGGRTSATQYF. DNA of the CDR3: TGTGCCAGCAGCCAGGACGGGACTAGCGGGGGGAGAACATCGGCGACCCAGTACTTC.